These 18 T cell receptor beta chains were sequenced from one sample in a study of T cells in Graves' hyperthyroidism and ophthalmopathy. RNA transcripts gave rise to amplified TCR beta CDR3 regions. Using the HTBI primer set, a first-round RT-PCR was run on the TCR CDR3. TCRdb used MiXCR to reprocess the multiplex PCR reads, holding one entry per CDR3 protein. The data hold a few hundred thousand distinct CDR3 sequences, with around a sixth observed a single time. Sequencing input: blood. The receptors derive from a woman in her fifties or sixties with Graves' hyperthyroidism.

V gene TRBV12-3 or TRBV12-4 combines with J gene TRBJ2-1; TRBD1 agrees at 7 bases. CDR3 length equals 16 residues. V gave up 9 bases and J gave up 9 bases; unmatched junction bases: 20. Written as DNA, the CDR3 is TGTGCCAGTCGGCCTCCTCTATTTACAGGGGCGGGTGAGCAGTTCTTC. Its protein is CASRPPLFTGAGEQFF.

The CDR3 DNA reads as TGTGCCAGCAGCTTGGTCGACGGCCTCTATGGCTACACCTTC. Protein product: CASSLVDGLYGYTF. The gene calls are TRBV5-8 and TRBJ1-2; no reliable D call. This CDR3 contains 14 residues. The V and J ends lost 0 bases and 4 bases respectively, with 10 bases between them. The germline gives CDR1 SGHTS, CDR2 YDEGEE.

This clonotype showed up just once. V usage is TRBV10-3 and J usage is TRBJ2-1; D tentatively fits TRBD1 or TRBD2 (5 bases each). V dropped 9 bases and J dropped 4 bases, with 19 bases sitting between them. Per germline, CDR1 ENHRY and CDR2 SYGVKD. The CDR3 totals 15 residues. The CDR3: CAIWDALGIYNEQFF. The CDR3 nucleotides are TGTGCCATATGGGACGCCCTAGGGATTTACAATGAGCAGTTCTTC.

This clonotype appeared many times. The chain carries TRBV20-1 and TRBJ2-7, with TRBD2 identical over 10 bases. CDR3 length equals 14 residues. Germline CDR1 is DFQATT and CDR2 is SNEGSKA (reference sequence). J lost 3 bases, V lost 6 bases, and 8 bases had no gene match. As DNA, the CDR3 is TGCAGTGCGGGGAATAGCGGGAGGAGCTACGAGCAGTACTTC. This codes for CSAGNSGRSYEQYF.

This clonotype was recorded a few times. The chain joins TRBV3-1 to TRBJ2-5, with D perhaps matching TRBD2 (5 bases). This CDR3 spans 14 amino acids. CDR1 LGHDT and CDR2 YNNKEL come from the germline V gene (reference sequence). The germline V and J ends were trimmed by 4 bases and 3 bases, with 12 bases remaining between them. In DNA, the CDR3 is TGTGCCAGCAGCCTCAGGACTGGGAAAGAGACCCAGTACTTC. Translation gives CASSLRTGKETQYF.

This clonotype was counted ten times or more. This chain links TRBV6-2 or TRBV6-3 with TRBJ2-1; 9 bases align to TRBD1. The germline gives CDR1 MNHEY, CDR2 SVGEGT. After removal of 7 bases from V and 5 bases from J, the junction contained 9 bases not matched to a gene. The CDR3 is made up of 15 amino acids. Here the CDR3 reads CASTEAGQGNNEQFF. For the CDR3, the DNA is TGTGCCAGCACCGAGGCGGGACAGGGCAACAATGAGCAGTTCTTC.

This rearrangement joins TRBV6-1 to TRBJ2-7, with 9 bases matching TRBD1. The CDR3 length is 17 residues. CDR1 and CDR2 (germline): MNHNS, SASEGT. Unmatched junction bases numbered 13, after V lost 7 bases and J lost 0 bases. CDR3 DNA: TGTGCCAGCAAGGGGACAGGGTATGATTCTAGCTCCTACGAGCAGTACTTC. Protein product: CASKGTGYDSSSYEQYF.

This chain joins TRBV29-1 and TRBJ2-7, with D unclear. Trimming took off 6 bases at V and 6 bases at J, with 12 bases between the two ends. Germline-derived CDR1 and CDR2 are SQVTM and ANQGSEA. CDR3 length: 11 amino acids. The CDR3 sequence is CSVPLGAEQYF. The CDR3 bases are TGCAGCGTCCCTTTAGGAGCCGAGCAGTACTTC.

This clonotype was found a few times. J is TRBJ2-2 and V is TRBV12-3 or TRBV12-4; D is ambiguous. The length of the CDR3 is 14 residues. Trimming stripped 7 bases from V and 0 bases from J, with 9 bases between. The CDR3 nucleotides are TGTGCCAGCAAGTCTAACTCGAACACCGGGGAGCTGTTTTTT. It encodes CASKSNSNTGELFF.

In this sample, this clonotype turned up many times. The chain recombines TRBV5-1 with TRBJ2-3, with D perhaps being TRBD1 or TRBD2 (5 bases each). The germline V gene has CDR1 SGHRS and CDR2 YFSETQ. V lost 7 bases, J lost 0 bases, and 12 bases lay in between. The CDR3 is made up of 14 amino acids. The DNA for the CDR3 is TGCGCCAGCCGAAGAGGGGTTAGCACAGATACGCAGTATTTT. Protein sequence: CASRRGVSTDTQYF.

The chain employs TRBV4-2 and TRBJ2-4; 12 nucleotides line up with TRBD2. From germline, CDR1 is LGHNA and CDR2 YNFKEQ. This CDR3 is 19 amino acids long. J gave up 2 bases and V 1 base, and 9 bases lay outside the gene matches. CDR3 sequence (DNA): TGTGCCAGCAGCCAAGTCAATCTAGCGGGGGGGCCGTCCAAAAACATTCAGTACTTC. Its translation is CASSQVNLAGGPSKNIQYF.

This chain joins TRBV28 and TRBJ2-1, with 9 bases identical to TRBD2. This CDR3 has 15 amino acids. Trimming removed 7 bases from V and 5 bases from J; junction bases left unmatched: 9. CDR1 and CDR2 from the germline V gene are MDHEN and SYDVKM. CDR3 loop: CASNQREDHHNEQFF. As DNA, the CDR3 is TGTGCCAGCAACCAGCGGGAGGACCATCACAATGAGCAGTTCTTC.

This clonotype was observed at least ten times. This chain connects TRBV3-1 to TRBJ2-5, with D possibly TRBD1 on 6 matching bases. V lost 4 bases and J 4 bases, leaving 16 bases between the germline ends. The germline V gene has CDR1 LGHDT and CDR2 YNNKEL (reference sequence). The CDR3 runs 15 residues. CDR3 DNA sequence: TGTGCCAGCAGCCCGCCCATCGTGGGGGCAGAGACCCAGTACTTC. Its protein is CASSPPIVGAETQYF.

J is TRBJ2-7 and V is TRBV2; 14 bases fit TRBD2. Germline V gene sequence: CDR1 SNHLY, CDR2 FYNNEI. The CDR3 runs 15 residues. The V and J ends lost 7 bases and 3 bases, in that order; junction bases with no gene match: 5. CDR3 sequence reads: CASMRGLAGDYEQYF. CDR3 nucleotides: TGTGCCAGCATGAGGGGACTAGCGGGAGACTACGAGCAGTACTTC.

The rearrangement uses TRBV10-3 and TRBJ1-2, with 9 bases lining up with TRBD1. The CDR3 covers 14 residues. Germline V lookup: CDR1 ENHRY, CDR2 SYGVKD. J was trimmed by 3 bases and V by 6 bases; bases with no gene match: 5. The CDR3 region has the DNA TGTGCCATCAGGGGGACAGGGAGGGACTATGGCTACACCTTC. It translates to CAIRGTGRDYGYTF.

This clonotype showed up many times. The chain combines TRBV10-1 with TRBJ1-1, with D unclear. The germline V gene encodes CDR1 WNHNN and CDR2 SYGVQD (reference sequence). There are 13 residues in the CDR3. The ends were cut back, 6 bases at V and 5 bases at J, with 13 bases in the middle. The CDR3 coding sequence is TGCGCCAGCAGGGCCGGACCAAAAACTGAAGCTTTCTTT. This sequence encodes CASRAGPKTEAFF.

The chain uses TRBV30 and TRBJ2-2, with 8 positions matching TRBD2. This CDR3 is 14 amino acids long. Looked up from germline, CDR1 is GTSNPN and CDR2 is SVGIG (reference sequence). After removal of 4 bases from V and 7 bases from J, the junction contained 8 bases not matched to a gene. CDR3 amino acids: CAWTRGGTSGELFF. CDR3 sequence (DNA): TGTGCCTGGACCAGGGGCGGGACTAGCGGGGAGCTGTTTTTT.

This clonotype was detected a few times. The chain is built from TRBV28 and TRBJ1-1; a possible D gene is TRBD1 (6 bases). CDR1 is MDHEN and CDR2 is SYDVKM in the germline V gene. V was cut by 6 bases and J by 2 bases, with 13 bases left in between. This CDR3 has 14 amino acids. CDR3 coding DNA: TGTGCCAGCAGAGTTACAGGGACCAACACTGAAGCTTTCTTT. The encoded protein is CASRVTGTNTEAFF.